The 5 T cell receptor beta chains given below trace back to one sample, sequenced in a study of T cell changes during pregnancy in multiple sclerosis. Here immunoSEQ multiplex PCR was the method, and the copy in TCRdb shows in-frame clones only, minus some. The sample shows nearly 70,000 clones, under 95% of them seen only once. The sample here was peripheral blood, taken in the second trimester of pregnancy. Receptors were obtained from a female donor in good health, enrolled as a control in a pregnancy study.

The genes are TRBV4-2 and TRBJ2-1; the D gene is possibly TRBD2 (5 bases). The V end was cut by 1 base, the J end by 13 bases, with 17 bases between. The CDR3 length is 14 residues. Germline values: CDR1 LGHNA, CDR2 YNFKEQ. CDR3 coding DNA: TGTGCCAGCAGCCAAGGTTTACTAGGATTGTTCCAGTTCTTC. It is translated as CASSQGLLGLFQFF.

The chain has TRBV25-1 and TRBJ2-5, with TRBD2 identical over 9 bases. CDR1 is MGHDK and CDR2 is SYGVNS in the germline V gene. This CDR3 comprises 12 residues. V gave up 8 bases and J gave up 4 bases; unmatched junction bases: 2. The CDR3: CASQLAGETQYF. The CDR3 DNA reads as TGTGCCAGCCAACTAGCGGGAGAGACCCAGTACTTC. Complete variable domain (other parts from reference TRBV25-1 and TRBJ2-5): EADIYQTPRYLVIGTGKKITLECSQTMGHDKMYWYQQDPGMELHLIHYSYGVNSTEKGDLSSESTVSRIRTEHFPLTLESARPSHTSQYLCASQLAGETQYFGPGTRLLVL.

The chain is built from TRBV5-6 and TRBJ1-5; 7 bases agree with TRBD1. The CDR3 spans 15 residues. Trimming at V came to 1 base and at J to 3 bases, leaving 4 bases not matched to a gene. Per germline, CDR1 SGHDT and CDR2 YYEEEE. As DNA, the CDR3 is TGTGCCAGCAGCTTGTGGACAGGTCTCAATCAGCCCCAGCATTTT. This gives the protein CASSLWTGLNQPQHF.

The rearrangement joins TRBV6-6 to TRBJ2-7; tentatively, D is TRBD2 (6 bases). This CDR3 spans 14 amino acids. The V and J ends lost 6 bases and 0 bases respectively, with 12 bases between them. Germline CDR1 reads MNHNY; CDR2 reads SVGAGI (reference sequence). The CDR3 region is CASRGLALSYEQYF. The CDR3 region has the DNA TGTGCCAGCAGGGGACTGGCCCTCTCCTACGAGCAGTACTTC.

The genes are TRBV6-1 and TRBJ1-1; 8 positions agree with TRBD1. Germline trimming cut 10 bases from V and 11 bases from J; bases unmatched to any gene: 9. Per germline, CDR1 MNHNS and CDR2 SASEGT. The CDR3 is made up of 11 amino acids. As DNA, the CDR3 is TGTGCCACCGGGACAGGCATCAGGGCTTTCTTT. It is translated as CATGTGIRAFF.